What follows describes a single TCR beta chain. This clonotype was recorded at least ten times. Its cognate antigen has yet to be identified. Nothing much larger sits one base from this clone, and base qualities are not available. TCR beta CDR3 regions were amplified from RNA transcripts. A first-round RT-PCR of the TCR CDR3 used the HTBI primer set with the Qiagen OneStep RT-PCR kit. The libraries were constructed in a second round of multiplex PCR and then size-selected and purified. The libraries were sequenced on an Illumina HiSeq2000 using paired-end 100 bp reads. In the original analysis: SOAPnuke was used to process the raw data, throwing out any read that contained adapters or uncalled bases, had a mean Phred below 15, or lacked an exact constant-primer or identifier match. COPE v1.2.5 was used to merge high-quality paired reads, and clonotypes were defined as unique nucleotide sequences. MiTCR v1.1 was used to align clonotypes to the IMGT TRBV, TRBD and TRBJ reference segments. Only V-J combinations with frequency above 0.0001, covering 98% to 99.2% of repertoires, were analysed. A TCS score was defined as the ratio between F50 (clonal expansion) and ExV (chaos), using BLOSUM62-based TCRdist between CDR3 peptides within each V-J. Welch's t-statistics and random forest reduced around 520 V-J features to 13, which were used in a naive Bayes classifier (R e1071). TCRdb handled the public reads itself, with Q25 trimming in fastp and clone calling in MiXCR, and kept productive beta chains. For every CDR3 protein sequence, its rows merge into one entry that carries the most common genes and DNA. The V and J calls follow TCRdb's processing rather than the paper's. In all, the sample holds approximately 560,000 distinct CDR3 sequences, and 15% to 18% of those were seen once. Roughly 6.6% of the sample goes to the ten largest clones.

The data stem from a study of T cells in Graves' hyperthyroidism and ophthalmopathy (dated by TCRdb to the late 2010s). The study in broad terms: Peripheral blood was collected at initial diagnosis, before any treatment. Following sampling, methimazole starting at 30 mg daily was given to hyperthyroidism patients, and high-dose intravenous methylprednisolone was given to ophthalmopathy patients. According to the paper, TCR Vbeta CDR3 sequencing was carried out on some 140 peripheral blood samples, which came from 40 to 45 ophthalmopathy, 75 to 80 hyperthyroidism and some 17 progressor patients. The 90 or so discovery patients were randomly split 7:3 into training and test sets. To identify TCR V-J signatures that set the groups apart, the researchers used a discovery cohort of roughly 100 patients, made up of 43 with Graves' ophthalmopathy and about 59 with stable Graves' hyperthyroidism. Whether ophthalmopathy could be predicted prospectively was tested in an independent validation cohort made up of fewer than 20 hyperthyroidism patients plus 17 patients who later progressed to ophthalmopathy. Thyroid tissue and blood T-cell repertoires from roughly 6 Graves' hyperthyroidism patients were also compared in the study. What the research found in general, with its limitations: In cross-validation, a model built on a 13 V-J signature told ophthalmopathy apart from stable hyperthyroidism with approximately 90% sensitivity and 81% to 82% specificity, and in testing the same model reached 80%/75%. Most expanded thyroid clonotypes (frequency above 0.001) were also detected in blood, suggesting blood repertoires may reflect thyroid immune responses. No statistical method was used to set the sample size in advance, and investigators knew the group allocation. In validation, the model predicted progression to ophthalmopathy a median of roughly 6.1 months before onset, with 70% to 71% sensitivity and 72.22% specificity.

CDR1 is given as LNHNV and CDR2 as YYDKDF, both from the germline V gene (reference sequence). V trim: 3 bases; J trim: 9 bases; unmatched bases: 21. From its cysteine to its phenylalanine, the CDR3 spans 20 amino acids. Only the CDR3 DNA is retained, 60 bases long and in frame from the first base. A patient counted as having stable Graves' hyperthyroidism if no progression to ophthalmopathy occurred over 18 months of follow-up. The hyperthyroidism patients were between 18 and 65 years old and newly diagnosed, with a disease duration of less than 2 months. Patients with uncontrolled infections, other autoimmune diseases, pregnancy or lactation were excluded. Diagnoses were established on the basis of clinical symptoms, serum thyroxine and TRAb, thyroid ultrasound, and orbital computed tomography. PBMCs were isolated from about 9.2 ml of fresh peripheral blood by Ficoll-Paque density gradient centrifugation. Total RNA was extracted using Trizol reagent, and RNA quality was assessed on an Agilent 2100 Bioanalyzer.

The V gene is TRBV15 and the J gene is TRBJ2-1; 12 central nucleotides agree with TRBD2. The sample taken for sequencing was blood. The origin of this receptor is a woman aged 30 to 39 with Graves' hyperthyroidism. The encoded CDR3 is CATSSQRTSGKRLYGVEQFF. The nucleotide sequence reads TGTGCCACCAGCAGCCAGCGGACTAGCGGGAAGCGGTTGTACGGCGTTGAGCAGTTCTTC.